This T cell receptor beta chain was profiled in a study of blood T cell repertoires in COVID-19. In the study overall: The study drew acute and convalescent COVID-19 samples from the United States, Italy and Spain. PBMCs, B-cell-depleted T cells, or T cells were the source of the cDNA or gDNA that made up the material.

Per the authors' pipeline: Quantification of nucleated cells was approximated via reference gene primer amplification. This table comes from immunoSEQ multiplex PCR, and its TCRdb copy is limited to in-frame clones, with some not included. The DNA was the basis for D and trimming; V, J and clone size are from that table. The table has approximately 100,000 clones, roughly 80% seen once. The V gene's germline CDR1 is MNHNY and CDR2 SVGAGI (reference sequence). V trimming: 7 bases; J trimming: 7 bases; junction bases outside the gene matches: 7. The CDR3 runs 15 residues. Sequences were obtained from peripheral blood. The receptor was derived from a man aged 65 to 79 with active or convalescent COVID-19. The chain has TRBV6-6 and TRBJ2-1, with 13 bases that match TRBD2. The DNA of the CDR3 is TGTGCCAGCATCAGTAGACTAGCGGGAGGAAATGAGCAGTTCTTC. Amino acids: CASISRLAGGNEQFF.